The TCR beta chain described here comes from a study of breast tumors, draining lymph nodes, adjacent tissues. Study-wide points: That most tumor T cells come from lymph nodes remained unproven. Tumor TCR diversity was below lymph nodes but above nontumor tissue. Data fit most tumor T cells coming from lymph node, expanding in tumor. Compared with basal-like, luminal-like tumors shared significantly more repertoire with nontumor tissue.

Axillary draining lymph nodes of breast cancer patients supplied the node samples. This clonotype was found many times. What it recognizes is unknown. TCRdb passed the multiplex PCR reads through MiXCR, listing each CDR3 protein once. Counted here are 90,000 to 120,000 distinct CDR3 sequences, 21% occurring once; the ten biggest clones make up under 1.5%. The CDR3 contains 15 residues. The trim removed 5 bases at V and 3 bases at J, leaving 6 bases unmatched. CDR1 and CDR2 from the germline V gene are SGHAT and FQDESV (reference sequence). This chain uses TRBV11-1 with TRBJ2-1; TRBD1 matches at 8 bases. The sequencing sample was made of axillary lymph node tissue. The receptor's source is a female donor with breast cancer. Some clones in this sample may be carry-over from other donors' samples. The CDR3 reads CASSPGQAFYNEQFF. DNA for the CDR3: TGTGCCAGCAGCCCGGGACAGGCCTTCTACAATGAGCAGTTCTTC.